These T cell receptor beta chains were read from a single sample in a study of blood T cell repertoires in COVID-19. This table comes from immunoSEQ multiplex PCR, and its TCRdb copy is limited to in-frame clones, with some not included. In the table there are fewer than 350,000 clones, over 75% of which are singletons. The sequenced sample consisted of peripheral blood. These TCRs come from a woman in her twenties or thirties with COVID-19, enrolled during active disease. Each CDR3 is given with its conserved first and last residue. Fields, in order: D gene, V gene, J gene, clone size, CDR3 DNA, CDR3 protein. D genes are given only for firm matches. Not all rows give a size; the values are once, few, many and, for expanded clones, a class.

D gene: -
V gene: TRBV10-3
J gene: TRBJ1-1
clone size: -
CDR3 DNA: TGTGCCATCAGTGAGAAGGGGCAGGGGAACACTGAAGCTTTCTTT
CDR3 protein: CAISEKGQGNTEAFF

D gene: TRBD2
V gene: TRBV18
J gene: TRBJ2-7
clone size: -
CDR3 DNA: TGTGCCAGCTCACCCGGACTAGCGGGAGACCACGAGCAGTACTTC
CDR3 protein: CASSPGLAGDHEQYF

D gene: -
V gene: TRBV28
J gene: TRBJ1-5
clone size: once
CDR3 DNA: TGTGCCAGCAGTTGGGGTGCGGGGGGCCGTGACAATCAGCCCCAGCATTTT
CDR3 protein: CASSWGAGGRDNQPQHF

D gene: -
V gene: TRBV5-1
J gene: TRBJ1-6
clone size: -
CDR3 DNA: TGCGCCAGCAGCTACCTTTTTGGTAGGGCCGGGGGTAATTCACCCCTCCACTTT
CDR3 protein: CASSYLFGRAGGNSPLHF

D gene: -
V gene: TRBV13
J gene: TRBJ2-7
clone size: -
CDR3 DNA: TGTGCCAGCAGCCCCGCCACAGGGCAAAGATCCTACGAGCAGTACTTC
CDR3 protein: CASSPATGQRSYEQYF

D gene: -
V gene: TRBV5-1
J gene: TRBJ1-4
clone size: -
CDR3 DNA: TGCGCCAGCAGCTTCGGCGGTCGGGCTAATGAAAAACTGTTTTTT
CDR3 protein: CASSFGGRANEKLFF

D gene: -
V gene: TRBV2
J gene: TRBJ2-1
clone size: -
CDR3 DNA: TGTGCCAGCAGTGATAATTGGGAGGATGAGCAGTTCTTC
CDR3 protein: CASSDNWEDEQFF

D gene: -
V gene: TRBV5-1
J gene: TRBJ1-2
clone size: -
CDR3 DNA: TGCGCCAGCAGCCTCGACAGGAGTCGCTACACCTTC
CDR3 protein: CASSLDRSRYTF

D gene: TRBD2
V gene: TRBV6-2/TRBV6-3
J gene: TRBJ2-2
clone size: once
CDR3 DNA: TGTGCCAGCAGTTACTCTCGCGGGAGTGCCGGGGAGCTGTTTTTT
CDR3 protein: CASSYSRGSAGELFF

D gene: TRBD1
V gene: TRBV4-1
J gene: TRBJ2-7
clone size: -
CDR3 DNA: TGCGCCAGCAGCCAAGCGGTGGGGACAGGGTTCAGAGAGCAGTACTTC
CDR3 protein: CASSQAVGTGFREQYF

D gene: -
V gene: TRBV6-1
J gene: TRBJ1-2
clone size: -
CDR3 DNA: TGTGCCAGCAGTGAAGGATCCTGGACAGCCTCCTACACCTTC
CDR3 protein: CASSEGSWTASYTF

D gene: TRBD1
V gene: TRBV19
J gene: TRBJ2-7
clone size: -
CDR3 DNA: TGTGCCAGTAGTATAGGACAGGGCCTCCGCTACGAGCAGTACTTC
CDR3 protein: CASSIGQGLRYEQYF

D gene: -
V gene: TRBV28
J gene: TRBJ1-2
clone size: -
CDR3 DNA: TGTGCCAGCAGTCCACCCCAGGTTAACTATGGCTACACCTTC
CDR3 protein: CASSPPQVNYGYTF

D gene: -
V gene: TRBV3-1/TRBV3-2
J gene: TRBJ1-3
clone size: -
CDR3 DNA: TGTGCCAGCAGCCAAGGGGAGCTCTCTGGAAACACCATATATTTT
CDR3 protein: CASSQGELSGNTIYF

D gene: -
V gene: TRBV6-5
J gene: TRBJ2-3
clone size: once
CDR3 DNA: TGTGCCAGCAGTTACTCCGGGGGGCTGGAGACAGATACGCAGTATTTT
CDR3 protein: CASSYSGGLETDTQYF

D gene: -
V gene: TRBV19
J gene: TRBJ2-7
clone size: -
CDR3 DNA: TGTGCCAGTAGTAGAGCCCCCCGGAGGGGCTACTACGAGCAGTACTTC
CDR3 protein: CASSRAPRRGYYEQYF

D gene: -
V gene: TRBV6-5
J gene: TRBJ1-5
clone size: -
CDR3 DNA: TGTGCCAGCAGCCCCCTGCAGGGATTTGGTCAGCCCCAGCATTTT
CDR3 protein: CASSPLQGFGQPQHF

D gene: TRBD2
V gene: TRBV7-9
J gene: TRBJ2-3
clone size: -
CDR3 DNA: TGTGCCAGCAGCTTATATACTAGCGGACCTAGCACAGATACGCAGTATTTT
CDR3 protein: CASSLYTSGPSTDTQYF

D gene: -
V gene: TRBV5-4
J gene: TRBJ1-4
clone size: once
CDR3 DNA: TGTGCCAGCAGCAACCGGGGTACAGAAAAACTGTTTTTT
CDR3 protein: CASSNRGTEKLFF

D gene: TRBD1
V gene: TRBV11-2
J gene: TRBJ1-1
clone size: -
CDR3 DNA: TGTGCCAGCAGCTTGGCACCGGGACAGGGAAACACTGAAGCTTTCTTT
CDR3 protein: CASSLAPGQGNTEAFF

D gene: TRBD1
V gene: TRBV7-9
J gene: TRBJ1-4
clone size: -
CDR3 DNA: TGTGCCAGCAGCTCGACAGGGGGCGCAGAAAAACTGTTTTTT
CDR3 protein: CASSSTGGAEKLFF

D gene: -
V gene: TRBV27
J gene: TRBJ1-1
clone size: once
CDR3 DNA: TGTGCCAGCAGTTTTGGGCCAGGCGCAGCTTTCTTT
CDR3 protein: CASSFGPGAAFF

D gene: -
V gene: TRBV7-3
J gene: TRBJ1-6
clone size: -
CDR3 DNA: TGTGCCAGCAGCTTAACTGACCAGGATAATTCACCCCTCCACTTT
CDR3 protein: CASSLTDQDNSPLHF

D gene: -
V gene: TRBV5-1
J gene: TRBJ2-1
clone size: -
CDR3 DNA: TGCGCCAGCACCCACTACAATGAGCAGTTCTTC
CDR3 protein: CASTHYNEQFF

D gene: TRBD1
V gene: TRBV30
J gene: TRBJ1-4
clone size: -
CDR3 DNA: TGTGCCTGGAGTGGGACAGGGCGGGAAAAACTGTTTTTT
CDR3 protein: CAWSGTGREKLFF

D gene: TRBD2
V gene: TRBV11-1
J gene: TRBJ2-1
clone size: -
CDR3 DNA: TGTGCCAGCAGCGTGACCGGGACTAGCGTTTTCAATGAGCAGTTCTTC
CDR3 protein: CASSVTGTSVFNEQFF

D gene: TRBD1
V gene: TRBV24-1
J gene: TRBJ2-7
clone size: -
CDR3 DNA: TGTGCCACCAGTGCCCCGGACAGGGGAACCTACGAGCAGTACTTC
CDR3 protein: CATSAPDRGTYEQYF

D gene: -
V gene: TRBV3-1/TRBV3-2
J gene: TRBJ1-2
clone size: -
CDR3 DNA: TGTGCCAGCAGCCAAGATCGCGACCTTACGGGCTATGGCTACACCTTC
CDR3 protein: CASSQDRDLTGYGYTF

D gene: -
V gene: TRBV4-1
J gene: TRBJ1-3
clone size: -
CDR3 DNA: TGCGCCAGCAGCCAAGCTCCCGGGGAATCCTCTGGAAACACCATATATTTT
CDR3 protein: CASSQAPGESSGNTIYF

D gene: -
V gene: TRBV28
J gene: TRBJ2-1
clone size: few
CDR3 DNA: TGTGCCAGCAGTTTAGCGGGAACTATTAGACGGGAGCAGTTCTTC
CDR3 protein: CASSLAGTIRREQFF

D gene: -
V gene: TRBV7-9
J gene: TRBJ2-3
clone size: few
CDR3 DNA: TGTGCCAGCAGCATTGGGACACTCAATGGCGGGCAGTATTTT
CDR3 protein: CASSIGTLNGGQYF

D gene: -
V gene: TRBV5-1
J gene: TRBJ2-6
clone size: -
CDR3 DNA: TGCGCCAGCAGCTCCCGGACAAAACTCTCTGGGGCCAACGTCCTGACTTTC
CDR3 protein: CASSSRTKLSGANVLTF

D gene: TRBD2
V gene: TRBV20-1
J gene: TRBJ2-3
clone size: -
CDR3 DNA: TGCAGTGCTAGTATTAACGCGGGACTAGCGGACACAGATACGCAGTATTTT
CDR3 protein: CSASINAGLADTDTQYF

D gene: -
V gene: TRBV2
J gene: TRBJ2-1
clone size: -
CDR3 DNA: TGTGCCAGCAGGCTCCAGGGGTACGGGCGGTTCTTC
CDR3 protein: CASRLQGYGRFF

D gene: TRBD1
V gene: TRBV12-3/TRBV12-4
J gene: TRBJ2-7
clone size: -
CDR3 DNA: TGTGCCAGCAGTTTAGGGGACAGGGCTGAACAGTACTTC
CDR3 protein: CASSLGDRAEQYF

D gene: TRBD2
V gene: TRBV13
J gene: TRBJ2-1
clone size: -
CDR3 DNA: TGTGCCAGCAGCTCCCCCGGGACTAGCGGGGTTAGCTCCTACAATGAGCAGTTCTTC
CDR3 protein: CASSSPGTSGVSSYNEQFF

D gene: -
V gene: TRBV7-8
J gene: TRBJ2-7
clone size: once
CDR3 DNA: TGTGCCAGCAGCACAGACCTTTCCTACGAGCAGTACTTC
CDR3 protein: CASSTDLSYEQYF

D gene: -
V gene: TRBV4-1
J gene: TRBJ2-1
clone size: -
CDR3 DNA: TGCGCCAGCAGCCTCACGAGTGGTTACAATGAGCAGTTCTTC
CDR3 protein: CASSLTSGYNEQFF

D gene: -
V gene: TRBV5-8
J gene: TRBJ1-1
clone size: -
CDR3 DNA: TGTGCCAGCAGCTTCCCCGCGGTAATGAACACTGAAGCTTTCTTT
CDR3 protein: CASSFPAVMNTEAFF

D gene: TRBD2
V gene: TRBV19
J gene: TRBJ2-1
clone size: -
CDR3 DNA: TGTGCCAGTAGTAGGGGGGGGGACTACAATGAGCAGTTCTTC
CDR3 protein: CASSRGGDYNEQFF

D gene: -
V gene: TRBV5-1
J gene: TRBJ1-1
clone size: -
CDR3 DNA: TGCGCCAGCAAATTGTATCTTGGGGGCGCGGACACTGAAGCTTTCTTT
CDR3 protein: CASKLYLGGADTEAFF